The next 18 T cell receptor beta chains were all read from a single sample in a study of blood T cell repertoires in COVID-19. TCRdb's copy holds only in-frame clones and misses some; the assay was immunoSEQ multiplex PCR. The sample holds 200,000 or so clones; 86% are singletons and the top ten take over 3%. Sample: PBMCs or T cells enriched from blood (not recorded which). These receptors all stem from a woman between 40 and 55 years old with acute COVID-19.

The rearrangement uses TRBV4-3 and TRBJ1-1; TRBD1 aligns across 7 bases. This CDR3 spans 13 amino acids. The germline CDR1 and CDR2 sequences are LGHNA and YSLEER. V lost 0 bases and J lost 11; bases outside the gene matches: 6. The CDR3 reads CASSQDRGGEAFF. The DNA for the CDR3 is TGCGCCAGCAGCCAAGATAGAGGGGGCGAGGCTTTCTTT.

The chain is built from TRBV7-9 and TRBJ2-1, with 7 nucleotides matching TRBD1. V lost 5 bases and J lost 4; bases outside the gene matches: 8. The germline CDR1 and CDR2 sequences are SEHNR and FQNEAQ (reference sequence). This CDR3 spans 15 amino acids. DNA for the CDR3: TGTGCCAGCAGCCCGACAGGGAACCCATACAATGAGCAGTTCTTC. It codes for CASSPTGNPYNEQFF.

The sample holds one count of this clone. The chain's CDR3 is CASSLGLLTGELFF. CDR3 bases: TGCGCCAGCAGCTTAGGACTCCTCACCGGGGAGCTGTTTTTT. This rearrangement joins TRBV5-1 to TRBJ2-2; D may be TRBD2 (5 bases). CDR1 SGHRS and CDR2 YFSETQ come from the germline V gene. Trimming stripped 2 bases from V and 4 bases from J, with 9 bases between. CDR3 size: 14 residues.

This clone was counted a single time. The V and J genes are TRBV19 and TRBJ1-1; D is perhaps TRBD1 (5 bases). V was cut by 7 bases and J by 0 bases, with 12 bases left in between. The CDR3 has 14 residues. In germline, CDR1 is LNHDA, CDR2 SQIVND (reference sequence). CDR3 loop: CASTPDKLNTEAFF. The CDR3 coding sequence is TGTGCCAGTACCCCGGACAAACTGAACACTGAAGCTTTCTTT.

This chain links TRBV5-6 with TRBJ1-2; D remains ambiguous. This CDR3 region has 16 residues. Trimming removed 3 bases from V and 1 base from J, with 16 bases in between. The germline V gene has CDR1 SGHDT and CDR2 YYEEEE. CDR3 DNA: TGTGCCAGCAGCTCCACCGACGACCGGGGTAACTATGGCTACACCTTC. Translation gives CASSSTDDRGNYGYTF.

The chain employs TRBV11-2 and TRBJ1-6; D might be TRBD1 (5 bases). Per germline, CDR1 SGHAT and CDR2 FQNNGV. V was cut by 6 bases and J by 4 bases, with 16 bases left in between. This CDR3 region has 16 residues. The CDR3 loop reads CASSYFRQTYNSPLHF. CDR3 sequence (DNA): TGTGCCAGCAGTTATTTCCGACAGACTTATAATTCACCCCTCCACTTT.

The chain couples TRBV5-6 to TRBJ2-3; 7 bases map to TRBD2. The J segment lost 3 bases and the V segment lost 0 bases, leaving 1 base of the junction unmatched. This CDR3 is built from 14 residues. CDR1 is SGHDT, CDR2 YYEEEE, per germline. The CDR3 nucleotides are TGTGCCAGCAGCTTGGGCGGGAGTACAGATACGCAGTATTTT. Protein: CASSLGGSTDTQYF.

This chain joins TRBV6-5 and TRBJ1-1; D unresolved. Trimming stripped 4 bases from V and 4 bases from J, with 19 bases between. The CDR3 runs 16 residues. Per the germline V gene, CDR1 is MNHEY and CDR2 is SVGAGI. CDR3 coding DNA: TGTGCCAGCAGTTCGTCCCCGGGAGGGCAGAGCACTGAAGCTTTCTTT. Translated: CASSSSPGGQSTEAFF.

This sequence joins TRBV18 and TRBJ1-5; D gene unclear. This CDR3 region has 14 residues. CDR1 KGHSH and CDR2 LQKENI come from the germline V gene. Trimming pared 3 bases from V and 0 bases from J, leaving 6 bases between. CDR3 in amino acids: CASSPQYSNQPQHF. CDR3 DNA sequence: TGTGCCAGCTCACCCCAGTATAGCAATCAGCCCCAGCATTTT.

This sequence joins TRBV4-3 and TRBJ2-7; D may be TRBD2 (5 bases). The CDR3 runs 16 residues. The ends were cut back, 0 bases at V and 0 bases at J, with 12 bases in the middle. In germline, CDR1 is LGHNA, CDR2 YSLEER. The CDR3 reads CASSQDFVGSSYEQYF. The CDR3 DNA follows: TGCGCCAGCAGCCAAGATTTCGTGGGGAGCTCCTACGAGCAGTACTTC.

V is TRBV7-9 and J is TRBJ1-4, with D unresolved. Trimming took off 3 bases at V and 7 bases at J, with 9 bases between the two ends. The CDR3 runs 13 residues. Germline assignment: CDR1 SEHNR and CDR2 FQNEAQ (reference sequence). The CDR3 spells CASSFNFPEKLFF. As DNA, the CDR3 is TGTGCCAGCAGCTTTAACTTTCCTGAAAAACTGTTTTTT.

This clone has only one observation. The gene calls are TRBV5-8 and TRBJ1-2, with D unresolved. Germline CDR1 is SGHTS and CDR2 is YDEGEE. The CDR3 length is 13 residues. The V and J ends lost 4 bases and 0 bases respectively, with 7 bases between them. CDR3 residues: CASSRAANYGYTF. In DNA, the CDR3 is TGTGCCAGCAGCCGCGCTGCTAACTATGGCTACACCTTC.

The rearrangement uses TRBV9 and TRBJ2-3; no definite D call. The CDR3 length is 13 residues. The V and J ends lost 0 bases and 6 bases respectively, with 8 bases between them. Germline CDR1 and CDR2: SGDLS and YYNGEE. The CDR3 bases are TGTGCCAGCAGCGTAGGAGAACGGGATACGCAGTATTTT. It specifies CASSVGERDTQYF. Using reference TRBV9 and TRBJ2-3 for the parts outside the CDR3, the full variable domain is DSGVTQTPKHLITATGQRVTLRCSPRSGDLSVYWYQQSLDQGLQFLIQYYNGEERAKGNILERFSAQQFPDLHSELNLSSLELGDSALYFCASSVGERDTQYFGPGTRLTVL.

CDR3 residues: CASSLAGRGRGRNTEAFF. Written as DNA, the CDR3 is TGTGCCAGCAGCTTAGCGGGGAGAGGGCGGGGGAGGAACACTGAAGCTTTCTTT. The chain links TRBV7-8 to TRBJ1-1, with a possible D match to TRBD1 (5 bases). V shed 0 bases and J shed 1 base, with 18 bases lying between them. Germline-derived CDR1 and CDR2 are SGHVS and FQNEAQ. There are 18 residues in the CDR3. The entire variable domain, with the rest obtained from reference TRBV7-8 and TRBJ1-1, is as follows: GAGVSQSPRYKVAKRGQDVALRCDPISGHVSLFWYQQALGQGPEFLTYFQNEAQLDKSGLPSDRFFAERPEGSVSTLKIQRTQQEDSAVYLCASSLAGRGRGRNTEAFFGQGTRLTVV.

This clone was detected once. The rearrangement uses TRBV5-1 and TRBJ2-1, with a tentative D call TRBD1 (6 bases). Germline-derived CDR1 and CDR2 are SGHRS and YFSETQ. The CDR3 consists of 13 residues. Deletions cut 5 bases from V and 4 bases from J, with 10 bases between. The CDR3 spells CASRVQGYNEQFF. The DNA of the CDR3 is TGCGCCAGCAGGGTACAGGGTTACAATGAGCAGTTCTTC.

The chain combines TRBV18 with TRBJ1-4; TRBD1 agrees at 7 bases. The CDR3 totals 17 residues. The junction had 5 bases not matched to a gene; V was cut back by 1 base and J by 0 bases. CDR1 is KGHSH, CDR2 LQKENI, per germline. This chain's CDR3 is CASSPRGQGATNEKLFF. CDR3 nucleotide sequence: TGTGCCAGCTCACCACGGGGGCAGGGGGCAACTAATGAAAAACTGTTTTTT.

J is TRBJ2-3 and V is TRBV3-1 (or the pseudogene TRBV3-2); 7 bases map to TRBD2. CDR3 length: 18 residues. The trim removed 0 bases at V and 0 bases at J, leaving 9 bases unmatched. CDR1 LGHDT and CDR2 YNNKEL come from the germline V gene (reference sequence). The CDR3 loop reads CASSQDPSGGYSTDTQYF. CDR3 DNA: TGTGCCAGCAGCCAAGATCCATCCGGGGGGTATAGCACAGATACGCAGTATTTT.

This clone turned up a few times. The chain has TRBV4-3 and TRBJ1-1; D is uncertain. Trimming took 0 bases from V and 4 from J, leaving 6 bases between them. This CDR3 is built from 13 residues. Looked up from germline, CDR1 is LGHNA and CDR2 is YSLEER. The CDR3 DNA reads as TGCGCCAGCAGCCAAGATCCGGGCACTGAAGCTTTCTTT. Protein: CASSQDPGTEAFF.